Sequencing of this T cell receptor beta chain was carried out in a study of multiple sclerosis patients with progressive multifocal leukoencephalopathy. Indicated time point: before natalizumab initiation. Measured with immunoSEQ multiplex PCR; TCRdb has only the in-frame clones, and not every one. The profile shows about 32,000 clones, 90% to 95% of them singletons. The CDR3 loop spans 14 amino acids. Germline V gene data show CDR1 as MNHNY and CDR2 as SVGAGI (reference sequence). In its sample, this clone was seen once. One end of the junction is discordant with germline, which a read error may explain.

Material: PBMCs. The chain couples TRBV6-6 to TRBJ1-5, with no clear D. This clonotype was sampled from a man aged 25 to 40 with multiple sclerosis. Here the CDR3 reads CASTLGAANEPQHF. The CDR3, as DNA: TGTGCCAGCACCTTAGGAGCCGCCAATGAGCCCCAGCATTTT.